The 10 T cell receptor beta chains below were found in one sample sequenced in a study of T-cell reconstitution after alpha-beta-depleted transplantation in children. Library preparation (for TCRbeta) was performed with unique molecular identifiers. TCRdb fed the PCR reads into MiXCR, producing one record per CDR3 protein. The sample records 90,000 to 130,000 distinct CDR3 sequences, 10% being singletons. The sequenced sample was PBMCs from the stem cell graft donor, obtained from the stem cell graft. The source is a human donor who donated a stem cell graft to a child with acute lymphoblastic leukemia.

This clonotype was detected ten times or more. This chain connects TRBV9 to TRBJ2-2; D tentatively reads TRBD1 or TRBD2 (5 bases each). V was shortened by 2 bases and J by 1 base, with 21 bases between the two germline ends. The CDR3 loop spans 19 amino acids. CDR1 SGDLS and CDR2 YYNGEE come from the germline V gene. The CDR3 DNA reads TGTGCCAGCAGCGTGTCAGGACTCAGGGAGTTGAAGAACACCGGGGAGCTGTTTTTT. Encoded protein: CASSVSGLRELKNTGELFF. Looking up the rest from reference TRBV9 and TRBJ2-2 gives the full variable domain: DSGVTQTPKHLITATGQRVTLRCSPRSGDLSVYWYQQSLDQGLQFLIQYYNGEERAKGNILERFSAQQFPDLHSELNLSSLELGDSALYFCASSVSGLRELKNTGELFFGEGSRLTVL.

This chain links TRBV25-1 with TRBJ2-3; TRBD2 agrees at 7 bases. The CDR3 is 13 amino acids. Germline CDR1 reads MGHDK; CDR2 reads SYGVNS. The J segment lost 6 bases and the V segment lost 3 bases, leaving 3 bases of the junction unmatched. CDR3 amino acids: CASSDWGGDTQYF. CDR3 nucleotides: TGTGCCAGCAGTGACTGGGGAGGGGATACGCAGTATTTT. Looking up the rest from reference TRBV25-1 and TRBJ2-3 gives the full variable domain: EADIYQTPRYLVIGTGKKITLECSQTMGHDKMYWYQQDPGMELHLIHYSYGVNSTEKGDLSSESTVSRIRTEHFPLTLESARPSHTSQYLCASSDWGGDTQYFGPGTRLTVL.

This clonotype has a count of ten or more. As DNA, the CDR3 is TGCGCCAGCAGCCGGAAATCGGGGTTCCAAGAGACCCAGTACTTC. This gives the protein CASSRKSGFQETQYF. This chain joins TRBV5-1 and TRBJ2-5, with D perhaps matching TRBD2 (5 bases). The V and J ends lost 4 bases and 1 base respectively, with 14 bases between them. Germline V lookup: CDR1 SGHRS, CDR2 YFSETQ. This CDR3 comprises 15 residues.

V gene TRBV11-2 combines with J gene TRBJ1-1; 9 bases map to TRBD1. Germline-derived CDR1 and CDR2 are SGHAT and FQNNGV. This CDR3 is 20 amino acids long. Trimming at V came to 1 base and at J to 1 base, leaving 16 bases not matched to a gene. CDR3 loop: CASSLGYIPRQGGGNTEAFF. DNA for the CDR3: TGTGCCAGCAGCTTAGGGTATATACCGAGACAGGGGGGAGGGAACACTGAAGCTTTCTTT.

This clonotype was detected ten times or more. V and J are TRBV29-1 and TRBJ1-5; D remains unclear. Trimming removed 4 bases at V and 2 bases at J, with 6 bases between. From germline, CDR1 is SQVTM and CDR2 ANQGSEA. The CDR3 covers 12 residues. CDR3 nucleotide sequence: TGCAGCGTTGTGGAGGGCAATCAGCCCCAGCATTTT. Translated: CSVVEGNQPQHF. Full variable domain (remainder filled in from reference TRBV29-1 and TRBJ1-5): SAVISQKPSRDICQRGTSLTIQCQVDSQVTMMFWYRQQPGQSLTLIATANQGSEATYESGFVIDKFPISRPNLTFSTLTVSNMSPEDSSIYLCSVVEGNQPQHFGDGTRLSIL.

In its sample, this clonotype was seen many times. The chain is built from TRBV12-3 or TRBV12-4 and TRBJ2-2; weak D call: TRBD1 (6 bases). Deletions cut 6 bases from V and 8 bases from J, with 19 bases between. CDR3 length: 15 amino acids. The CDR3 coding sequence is TGTGCCAGCAGACCCCCGGGACACCCATTAGGGGAGCTGTTTTTT. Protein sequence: CASRPPGHPLGELFF.

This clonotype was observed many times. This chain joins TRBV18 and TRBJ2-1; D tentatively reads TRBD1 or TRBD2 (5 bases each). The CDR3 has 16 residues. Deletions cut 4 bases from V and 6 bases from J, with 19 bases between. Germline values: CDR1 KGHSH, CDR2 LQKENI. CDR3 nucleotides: TGTGCCAGCTCACGGCCCTCCGGGACCATATTCAATGAGCAGTTCTTC. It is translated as CASSRPSGTIFNEQFF.

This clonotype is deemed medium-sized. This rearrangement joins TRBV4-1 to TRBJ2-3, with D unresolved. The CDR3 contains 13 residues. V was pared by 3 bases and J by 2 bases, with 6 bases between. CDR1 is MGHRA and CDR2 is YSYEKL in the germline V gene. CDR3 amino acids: CASSQDPTDTQYF. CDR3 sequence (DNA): TGCGCCAGCAGCCAGGATCCCACAGATACGCAGTATTTT.

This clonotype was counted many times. The CDR3 loop is CASIREGPNTGELFF. In DNA, the CDR3 is TGTGCCAGCATACGGGAGGGCCCTAACACCGGGGAGCTGTTTTTT. J is TRBJ2-2 and V is TRBV6-2 or TRBV6-3; 8 bases match TRBD2. The CDR3 covers 15 residues. The germline V gene has CDR1 MNHEY and CDR2 SVGEGT. V lost 7 bases to trimming and J lost 2 bases; unmatched junction nucleotides: 6.

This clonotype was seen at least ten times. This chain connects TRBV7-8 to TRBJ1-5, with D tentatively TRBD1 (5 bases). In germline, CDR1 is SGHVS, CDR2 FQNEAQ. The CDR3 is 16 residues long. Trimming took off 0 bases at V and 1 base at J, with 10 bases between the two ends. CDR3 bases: TGTGCCAGCAGCTTAGCTGGACAACTAAGCAATCAGCCCCAGCATTTT. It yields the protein CASSLAGQLSNQPQHF. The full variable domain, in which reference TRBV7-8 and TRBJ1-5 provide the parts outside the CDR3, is GAGVSQSPRYKVAKRGQDVALRCDPISGHVSLFWYQQALGQGPEFLTYFQNEAQLDKSGLPSDRFFAERPEGSVSTLKIQRTQQEDSAVYLCASSLAGQLSNQPQHFGDGTRLSIL.